This T cell receptor beta chain comes out of a study of shared T cell receptors in the human thymus. V was clipped by 0 bases and J by 1 base; unmatched bases: 6. The length of the CDR3 is 17 residues. Germline V gene sequence: CDR1 LGHNA, CDR2 YSLEER. Sequencing was performed with immunoSEQ multiplex PCR; in TCRdb, only in-frame clones are kept and a portion is missing. The sample has hundreds of thousands of clones, around 87% seen once. These data were also filed under a second study, of human thymus T cells. That source reports: The thymus was resected at corrective cardiac surgery. There appeared to be biased usage of V and J genes in thymic and blood repertoires.

Sequenced input: thymocytes. The TCR sequence derives from a boy younger than two with a congenital heart defect. This rearrangement joins TRBV4-3 to TRBJ1-1; TRBD1 aligns across 9 bases. The CDR3 DNA reads TGCGCCAGCAGCCAAGAGAGGACGGGACAGGGGAACACTGAAGCTTTCTTT. Protein: CASSQERTGQGNTEAFF.